This T cell receptor beta chain was observed in a study of blood T cell repertoires in COVID-19. Looking at the study overall: Acute-phase and convalescent COVID-19 samples originated in the United States, Italy and Spain. Sources were T cells, B-cell-depleted T cells, or PBMCs; the material itself was cDNA or gDNA.

CDR1 is SNHLY and CDR2 is FYNNEI in the germline V gene. This CDR3 contains 15 residues. Trimming at V came to 6 bases and at J to 5 bases, leaving 5 bases not matched to a gene. In the original workflow: Nucleated cell counts were estimated from reference gene primer amplification. Clones were read by immunoSEQ multiplex PCR, and TCRdb kept only the in-frame ones, dropping some. That table furnishes V, J and clone size, whereas the DNA furnished D and trimming. There are 140,000 to 150,000 clones in the sample; 80% to 90% occur only once, and approximately 35% lies in the top ten. The TCR comes from a man aged 45-65 years who had recovered from COVID-19. Sequences were obtained from peripheral blood. The V gene is TRBV2, the J gene TRBJ1-5; 12 nucleotides line up with TRBD1. This CDR3 reads CASREGQGAYQPQHF. In DNA form, the CDR3 reads TGTGCCAGCAGGGAGGGACAGGGGGCCTATCAGCCCCAGCATTTT.